The 18 T cell receptor beta chains presented below share a single source sample, sequenced in a study of PD-1 and CTLA-4 blockade in melanoma. TCRdb's table, derived via immunoSEQ multiplex PCR, lists solely in-frame clones and lacks some. The sample carries 31,000 or so clones, about 87% recorded once. This specimen was CD8+ T cells from peripheral blood, taken from a patient given anti-PD-1 treatment. The receptors derive from a human donor with melanoma.

V is TRBV30 and J is TRBJ2-2; 9 bases align to TRBD1. The CDR3 runs to 13 residues. Trimming at V came to 3 bases and at J to 6 bases, leaving 2 bases not matched to a gene. Germline-derived CDR1 and CDR2 are GTSNPN and SVGIG (reference sequence). CDR3 coding DNA: TGTGCCTGGAGGGGACAGGGAGCCGGGGAGCTGTTTTTT. Translation gives CAWRGQGAGELFF.

The chain recombines TRBV19 with TRBJ2-5; 7 bases map to TRBD1. Germline V gene lookup returns CDR1 LNHDA and CDR2 SQIVND (reference sequence). The trim removed 5 bases at V and 2 bases at J, leaving 8 bases unmatched. CDR3 length: 15 amino acids. The CDR3 protein is CASSGDPGQQETQYF. CDR3 DNA: TGTGCCAGTAGTGGCGACCCGGGACAGCAAGAGACCCAGTACTTC.

CDR3 DNA sequence: TGTGCCAGCAGCGTTCGGGACAGGGGATTGGACGGCTACACCTTC. Its translation is CASSVRDRGLDGYTF. This rearrangement joins TRBV7-2 to TRBJ1-2; TRBD1 aligns across 10 bases. Germline trimming cut 5 bases from V and 8 bases from J; bases unmatched to any gene: 11. The CDR3 extends over 15 amino acids. Germline CDR1 is SGHTA and CDR2 is FQGNSA.

The chain joins TRBV6-6 to TRBJ1-1, with D perhaps TRBD1 (5 bases). The V gene's germline CDR1 is MNHNY and CDR2 SVGAGI (reference sequence). V lost 4 bases and J 1 base, leaving 16 bases between the germline ends. The CDR3 is 16 residues long. CDR3 sequence: CASSSSRDGRNTEAFF. CDR3 DNA sequence: TGTGCCAGCAGTTCGTCCCGGGACGGAAGGAACACTGAAGCTTTCTTT.

The chain couples TRBV11-2 to TRBJ1-6; D uncertain. V lost 5 bases and J 5 bases, leaving 16 bases between the germline ends. The CDR3 runs 16 residues. Germline values: CDR1 SGHAT, CDR2 FQNNGV. The CDR3 DNA is TGTGCCAGCAGCCTGAAGCCTTCGGGGAATAATTCACCCCTCCACTTT. Its translation is CASSLKPSGNNSPLHF. Full variable domain (missing parts from reference TRBV11-2 and TRBJ1-6): EAGVAQSPRYKIIEKRQSVAFWCNPISGHATLYWYQQILGQGPKLLIQFQNNGVVDDSQLPKDRFSAERLKGVDSTLKIQPAKLEDSAVYLCASSLKPSGNNSPLHFGNGTRLTVT.

The chain links TRBV29-1 to TRBJ1-1; D is undetermined. The CDR3 has 13 amino acids. V lost 1 base and J 7 bases, leaving 13 bases between the germline ends. Germline V lookup: CDR1 SQVTM, CDR2 ANQGSEA. The CDR3 region is CSVEGRGSNEAFF. The DNA of the CDR3 is TGCAGCGTTGAAGGAAGAGGGTCCAATGAAGCTTTCTTT.

This clone was recorded only once. CDR3 amino acids: CASDSVSTNEKLFF. The CDR3 DNA sequence: TGTGCCAGCGACAGCGTCTCAACTAATGAAAAACTGTTTTTT. This chain connects TRBV2 to TRBJ1-4; the D gene is possibly TRBD1 (5 bases). CDR3 size: 14 residues. Germline V lookup: CDR1 SNHLY, CDR2 FYNNEI. Trimming shortened V by 8 bases and J by 0 bases, and 10 bases separated the two germline ends. The complete variable domain, with remaining parts taken from reference TRBV2 and TRBJ1-4, reads EPEVTQTPSHQVTQMGQEVILRCVPISNHLYFYWYRQILGQKVEFLVSFYNNEISEKSEIFDDQFSVERPDGSNFTLKIRSTKLEDSAMYFCASDSVSTNEKLFFGSGTQLSVL.

The V call is TRBV27, the J call TRBJ1-2, with D maybe TRBD1 (5 bases). CDR3 length equals 13 residues. V was clipped by 3 bases and J by 8 bases, with 13 bases between them. Germline V CDR1 and CDR2: MNHEY, SMNVEV (reference sequence). CDR3 nucleotide sequence: TGTGCCAGCAGTTTGGGGCAGGGAGTGGGCTACACCTTC. It specifies CASSLGQGVGYTF.

The chain combines TRBV20-1 with TRBJ2-7, with D hard to call. V was shortened by 4 bases and J by 3 bases, with 4 bases between the two germline ends. The CDR3 runs 10 residues. Per the germline V gene, CDR1 is DFQATT and CDR2 is SNEGSKA (reference sequence). Here the CDR3 DNA reads TGCAGTGCTACGGGCTACGAGCAGTACTTC. This encodes CSATGYEQYF.

The gene calls are TRBV6-5 and TRBJ1-1, with 7 bases fitting TRBD1. With V trimmed by 6 bases and J by 6 bases, 10 bases remained unmatched. Germline V gene data show CDR1 as MNHEY and CDR2 as SVGAGI. The CDR3 spans 14 residues. The CDR3 sequence is CASRRGQLGAEAFF. The CDR3 nucleotides read TGTGCCAGCAGACGGGGACAGCTGGGGGCTGAAGCTTTCTTT.

This chain joins TRBV9 and TRBJ2-5, with D unresolved. Germline CDR1 is SGDLS and CDR2 is YYNGEE. The V end lost 3 bases, the J end lost 5 bases, and 5 bases lay between the germline ends. This CDR3 comprises 11 residues. CDR3 nucleotides: TGTGCCAGCAGCGCTGCGGAGACCCAGTACTTC. Translation: CASSAAETQYF.

The chain carries TRBV30 and TRBJ1-2; tentatively, D is TRBD1 (5 bases). From germline, CDR1 is GTSNPN and CDR2 SVGIG (reference sequence). CDR3 length: 12 amino acids. V shed 1 base and J shed 6 bases, with 9 bases lying between them. CDR3: CAWSEWGNGYTF. The CDR3, as DNA: TGTGCCTGGAGTGAGTGGGGGAATGGCTACACCTTC.

This clone was detected only once. The chain carries TRBV5-4 and TRBJ1-1; the D gene is possibly TRBD1 (6 bases). V lost 2 bases, J lost 5 bases, and 13 bases lay in between. CDR3 length: 14 residues. The V gene's germline CDR1 is SGHNT and CDR2 YYREEE (reference sequence). The CDR3 DNA reads TGTGCCAGCAGCTTTGAGGGGGGTTCAACTGAAGCTTTCTTT. This codes for CASSFEGGSTEAFF.

This rearrangement joins TRBV27 to TRBJ2-7; D perhaps matches TRBD1 (6 bases). The CDR3 has 15 amino acids. The germline V and J ends were trimmed by 4 bases and 3 bases, with 16 bases remaining between them. Germline values: CDR1 MNHEY, CDR2 SMNVEV (reference sequence). The CDR3 protein is CASSSGHVSLYEQYF. DNA for the CDR3: TGTGCCAGCAGTTCGGGACACGTCAGCCTCTACGAGCAGTACTTC.

Relative to its sample, this clone is medium-sized. The chain carries TRBV7-6 and TRBJ2-2; no definite D call. The CDR3 extends over 16 amino acids. Trimming pared 1 base from V and 1 base from J, leaving 10 bases between. The germline V gene has CDR1 SGHVS and CDR2 FNYEAQ. CDR3 nucleotide sequence: TGTGCCAGCAGCTTAGAAGGCGGCTTGAACACCGGGGAGCTGTTTTTT. Residues: CASSLEGGLNTGELFF.

CDR3 sequence reads: CASSQVRGNTEAFF. The CDR3, as DNA: TGCGCCAGCAGCCAAGTTAGGGGGAACACTGAAGCTTTCTTT. The chain combines TRBV4-1 with TRBJ1-1; a possible D gene is TRBD1 (5 bases). In germline, CDR1 is MGHRA, CDR2 YSYEKL. Deletions cut 1 base from V and 1 base from J, with 7 bases between. The CDR3 is made up of 14 amino acids.

The chain couples TRBV6-4 to TRBJ1-4; D is ambiguous. V was trimmed by 4 bases and J by 0 bases, leaving 12 bases between them. This CDR3 is 16 amino acids long. Germline CDR1 and CDR2: MRHNA and SNTAGT. In DNA form, the CDR3 reads TGTGCCAGCAGTGCCGTAAGTAGAGCAACTAATGAAAAACTGTTTTTT. Protein product: CASSAVSRATNEKLFF.

The chain uses TRBV19 and TRBJ2-7; maybe TRBD1 (5 bases). In germline, CDR1 is LNHDA, CDR2 SQIVND (reference sequence). This CDR3 spans 13 amino acids. V lost 2 bases and J lost 2, with 7 bases in between. The CDR3 loop reads CASSITGAYEQYF. CDR3 coding DNA: TGTGCCAGTAGTATAACAGGTGCCTACGAGCAGTACTTC.